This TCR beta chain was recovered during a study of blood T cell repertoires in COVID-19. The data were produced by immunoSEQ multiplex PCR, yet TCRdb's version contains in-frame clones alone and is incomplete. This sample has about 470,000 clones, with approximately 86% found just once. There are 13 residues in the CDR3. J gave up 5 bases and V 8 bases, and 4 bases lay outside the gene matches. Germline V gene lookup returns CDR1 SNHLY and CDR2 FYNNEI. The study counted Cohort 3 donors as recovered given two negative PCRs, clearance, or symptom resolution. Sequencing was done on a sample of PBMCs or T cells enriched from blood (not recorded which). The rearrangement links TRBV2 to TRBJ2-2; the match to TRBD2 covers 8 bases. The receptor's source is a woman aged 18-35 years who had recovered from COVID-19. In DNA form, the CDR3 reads TGTGCCAGCGCGGGGGGTCGGACCGGGGAGCTGTTTTTT. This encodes CASAGGRTGELFF.